A single sample is the source of the 26 T cell receptor beta chains below, sequenced in a study of human T cells and chemical hapten exposure. Individual cDNA molecules in this library carried unique molecular identifiers. TCRdb reanalysed the reads using MiXCR and keeps one entry per CDR3 protein. Here the sample spans 95,000 to 150,000 distinct CDR3 sequences, 8.5% being singletons. Before extraction, the whole blood was not fractionated, and total RNA was taken from it. The sequencing input was whole blood. The source of these receptors is a human donor in good health. Some clones in this sample may be carry-over from other donors' samples.

This clonotype was counted ten times or more. The CDR3 sequence: CASSLAGDRFNEKLFF. The CDR3, as DNA: TGTGCCAGCAGCTTAGCGGGGGACAGGTTTAATGAAAAACTGTTTTTT. J is TRBJ1-4 and V is TRBV7-9, with TRBD1 matching 8 bases. This CDR3 spans 16 amino acids. In germline, CDR1 is SEHNR, CDR2 FQNEAQ (reference sequence). Germline trimming cut 0 bases from V and 4 bases from J; bases unmatched to any gene: 4.

This clonotype was found many times. V gene TRBV29-1 combines with J gene TRBJ1-1; unclear D gene. With 0 bases removed from V and 6 bases from J, the gap between germline ends came to 17 bases. The CDR3 has 15 residues. The germline CDR1 and CDR2 sequences are SQVTM and ANQGSEA. The chain's CDR3 is CSVEDLSPTGPEAFF. The CDR3 nucleotides read TGCAGCGTTGAAGATCTCAGCCCTACGGGCCCTGAAGCTTTCTTT.

There are many counts of this clonotype. The V and J genes are TRBV5-6 and TRBJ1-2; unclear D gene. Trimming left V 2 bases short and J 8 bases short, with 13 bases between. Germline loops: CDR1 SGHDT, CDR2 YYEEEE. The CDR3 totals 13 residues. The CDR3, as DNA: TGTGCCAGCAGCTTTGGACCGAGCTTAGGCTACACCTTC. Translating gives CASSFGPSLGYTF. The full variable domain, completed using reference TRBV5-6 and TRBJ1-2, is DAGVTQSPTHLIKTRGQQVTLRCSPKSGHDTVSWYQQALGQGPQFIFQYYEEEERQRGNFPDRFSGHQFPNYSSELNVNALLLGDSALYLCASSFGPSLGYTFGSGTRLTVV.

This clonotype was seen many times. The rearrangement uses TRBV7-9 and TRBJ2-7; D perhaps matches TRBD1 (5 bases). V was cut by 7 bases and J by 0 bases, with 10 bases left in between. The germline gives CDR1 SEHNR, CDR2 FQNEAQ (reference sequence). The CDR3 is 13 amino acids. In DNA, the CDR3 is TGTGCCAGCAACAGTGACAGCTCCTACGAGCAGTACTTC. Its translation: CASNSDSSYEQYF.

The chain employs TRBV2 and TRBJ2-3; tentative D call: TRBD2 (7 bases). CDR1 SNHLY and CDR2 FYNNEI come from the germline V gene. The ends were cut back, 11 bases at V and 0 bases at J, with 15 bases in the middle. CDR3 size: 14 residues. The CDR3 bases are TGTGCCGTAGGGGGGGGGTTAAGCACAGATACGCAGTATTTT. It specifies CAVGGGLSTDTQYF.

This chain links TRBV4-3 with TRBJ2-1; maybe TRBD2 (7 bases). Germline-derived CDR1 and CDR2 are LGHNA and YSLEER. Deletions cut 1 base from V and 4 bases from J, with 14 bases between. The CDR3 spans 16 residues. This chain's CDR3 is CASSQVGGGPYNEQFF. The DNA for the CDR3 is TGCGCCAGCAGCCAAGTGGGGGGGGGCCCGTACAATGAGCAGTTCTTC.

The rearrangement links TRBV20-1 to TRBJ1-5; a possible D gene is TRBD1 (5 bases). Germline CDR1 and CDR2: DFQATT and SNEGSKA (reference sequence). V lost 1 base and J 0 bases, leaving 10 bases between the germline ends. CDR3 length: 15 amino acids. The CDR3 here is CSARVRDYSNQPQHF. DNA for the CDR3: TGCAGTGCTAGAGTGCGGGACTATAGCAATCAGCCCCAGCATTTT.

The V call is TRBV7-9, the J call TRBJ2-7; unclear D gene. Trimming stripped 1 base from V and 3 bases from J, with 7 bases between. The germline gives CDR1 SEHNR, CDR2 FQNEAQ (reference sequence). CDR3 size: 13 residues. The chain's CDR3 is CASSLGLNYEQYF. The CDR3 DNA reads as TGTGCCAGCAGCTTAGGTCTGAACTACGAGCAGTACTTC.

CDR3 sequence reads: CSARDPRTGSNTEAFF. CDR3 in DNA: TGCAGTGCTAGAGACCCTCGGACAGGGTCGAACACTGAAGCTTTCTTT. The chain has TRBV20-1 and TRBJ1-1; TRBD1 matches at 8 bases. The germline gives CDR1 DFQATT, CDR2 SNEGSKA (reference sequence). With 0 bases clipped from V and 1 base from J, the junction kept 7 bases outside the gene matches. This CDR3 has 16 amino acids.

The chain is built from TRBV6-1 and TRBJ2-1, with 9 bases aligning to TRBD2. This CDR3 is built from 14 residues. V lost 4 bases, J lost 8 bases, and 6 bases stayed unmatched. CDR1 is MNHNS, CDR2 SASEGT, per germline. The CDR3 coding sequence is TGTGCCAGCAGTGGGGTAGCGGGAGTGGATGAGCAGTTCTTC. It specifies CASSGVAGVDEQFF.

This clonotype was counted at least ten times. This sequence joins TRBV2 and TRBJ1-2; 7 bases agree with TRBD1. This CDR3 contains 16 residues. The J segment lost 4 bases and the V segment lost 3 bases, leaving 11 bases of the junction unmatched. CDR1 SNHLY and CDR2 FYNNEI come from the germline V gene. CDR3: CASSDGTAQETYGYTF. In DNA, the CDR3 is TGTGCCAGCAGTGATGGGACAGCCCAAGAGACCTATGGCTACACCTTC.

The genes are TRBV11-2 and TRBJ2-1; 9 positions match TRBD1. V shed 4 bases and J 2 bases; nucleotides not matched to a gene: 3. CDR3 length equals 15 residues. Germline lookup yields CDR1 SGHAT and CDR2 FQNNGV. DNA for the CDR3: TGTGCCAGCAGCTCGGGACAGGGACCCTACAATGAGCAGTTCTTC. It encodes CASSSGQGPYNEQFF. Full variable domain (missing parts from reference TRBV11-2 and TRBJ2-1): EAGVAQSPRYKIIEKRQSVAFWCNPISGHATLYWYQQILGQGPKLLIQFQNNGVVDDSQLPKDRFSAERLKGVDSTLKIQPAKLEDSAVYLCASSSGQGPYNEQFFGPGTRLTVL.

This clonotype has ten or more counts. CDR3 loop: CASSSKENTEAFF. CDR3 coding DNA: TGTGCCAGCAGCTCGAAAGAGAACACTGAAGCTTTCTTT. The gene calls are TRBV13 and TRBJ1-1; D ambiguous. The CDR3 has 13 amino acids. V was shortened by 4 bases and J by 1 base, with 7 bases between the two germline ends. Germline V gene lookup returns CDR1 PRHDT and CDR2 FYEKMQ (reference sequence).

This clonotype was seen only a few times. The chain employs TRBV5-1 and TRBJ2-7, with D perhaps matching TRBD1 (5 bases). The CDR3 runs 15 residues. Between the trimmed V and J ends, which lost 1 base and 0 bases, there was a span of 11 bases. CDR1 and CDR2 (germline): SGHRS, YFSETQ. The CDR3 loop is CASSLTGSSSYEQYF. The CDR3 DNA reads TGCGCCAGCAGCTTGACAGGATCCAGCTCCTACGAGCAGTACTTC.

There are many counts of this clonotype. The V and J genes are TRBV7-8 and TRBJ1-2; D call uncertain. Trimming stripped 0 bases from V and 2 bases from J, with 4 bases between. CDR1 and CDR2 from the germline V gene are SGHVS and FQNEAQ. CDR3 length equals 13 residues. The CDR3 nucleotides read TGTGCCAGCAGCTTAGCCGTCAACTATGGCTACACCTTC. It specifies CASSLAVNYGYTF.

This clonotype was seen ten or more times. V gene TRBV9 combines with J gene TRBJ2-5; TRBD2 matches at 9 bases. This CDR3 comprises 13 residues. The V segment lost 5 bases and the J segment 9 bases; nucleotides outside the gene matches: 8. Germline V gives CDR1 SGDLS, CDR2 YYNGEE. CDR3 in DNA: TGTGCCAGCAGTTCCAGCGGGGGGAGGTCCCAGTACTTC. Protein sequence: CASSSSGGRSQYF.

V and J are TRBV4-3 and TRBJ2-7; possibly TRBD1 for D (5 bases). The V end lost 0 bases, the J end lost 4 bases, and 16 bases lay between the germline ends. From germline, CDR1 is LGHNA and CDR2 YSLEER. The CDR3 has 16 residues. CDR3 coding DNA: TGCGCCAGCAGCCAAGATCGTGGTACAGGAATGTACGAGCAGTACTTC. Its protein product is CASSQDRGTGMYEQYF.

This clonotype was observed many times. This chain joins TRBV12-3 or TRBV12-4 and TRBJ1-4; D is uncertain. The CDR3 sequence is 13 residues long. The ends were cut back, 3 bases at V and 3 bases at J, with 5 bases in the middle. This chain's CDR3 is CASSLFPNEKLFF. The DNA of the CDR3 is TGTGCCAGCAGTTTGTTCCCTAATGAAAAACTGTTTTTT.

This clonotype has only a few counts. This sequence joins TRBV25-1 and TRBJ2-5; tentative D call: TRBD1 (6 bases). CDR1 and CDR2 from the germline V gene are MGHDK and SYGVNS. The CDR3 totals 14 residues. Trimming shortened V by 6 bases and J by 5 bases, and 16 bases separated the two germline ends. CDR3 protein: CASRGQGLVETQYF. The CDR3 nucleotides are TGTGCCAGCAGGGGGCAGGGGCTTGTGGAGACCCAGTACTTC.

This clonotype has just a few counts. The rearrangement uses TRBV12-3 or TRBV12-4 and TRBJ2-1; D possibly corresponds to TRBD1 (5 bases). The CDR3 consists of 14 residues. V was cut by 6 bases and J by 7 bases, with 16 bases left in between. The CDR3 bases are TGTGCCAGCAGCCACCCGCTCGACAGTAATGAGCAGTTCTTC. This gives the protein CASSHPLDSNEQFF.

Many counts were recorded for this clonotype. This chain links TRBV5-1 with TRBJ2-7; TRBD1 matches at 9 bases. From germline, CDR1 is SGHRS and CDR2 YFSETQ. V lost 2 bases to trimming and J lost 4 bases; unmatched junction nucleotides: 7. The CDR3 covers 15 residues. CDR3 region: CASSFTGTGQYEQYF. In DNA form, the CDR3 reads TGCGCCAGCAGCTTCACCGGGACAGGGCAGTACGAGCAGTACTTC. The complete variable domain, with remaining parts taken from reference TRBV5-1 and TRBJ2-7, reads KAGVTQTPRYLIKTRGQQVTLSCSPISGHRSVSWYQQTPGQGLQFLFEYFSETQRNKGNFPGRFSGRQFSNSRSEMNVSTLELGDSALYLCASSFTGTGQYEQYFGPGTRLTVT.

This clonotype occurred a few times. The rearrangement uses TRBV20-1 and TRBJ2-3, with 8 bases matching TRBD2. V shed 0 bases, J shed 6 bases, and the junction held 14 bases outside the gene matches. The CDR3 runs to 17 residues. Per germline, CDR1 DFQATT and CDR2 SNEGSKA (reference sequence). The CDR3 sequence: CSARDRASGFIWDTQYF. The CDR3 region has the DNA TGCAGTGCTAGAGATCGCGCTAGCGGGTTCATCTGGGATACGCAGTATTTT.

The sample holds one count of this clonotype. The chain carries TRBV7-6 and TRBJ2-2; 9 bases line up with TRBD1. This CDR3 spans 15 amino acids. J was trimmed by 5 bases and V by 1 base; bases with no gene match: 2. Per the germline V gene, CDR1 is SGHVS and CDR2 is FNYEAQ. The DNA of the CDR3 is TGTGCCAGCAGCTTAGAGACAGGGGGTACCGGGGAGCTGTTTTTT. Its translation is CASSLETGGTGELFF.

The gene calls are TRBV6-2 or TRBV6-3 and TRBJ1-4; tentative D call: TRBD1 (5 bases). The length of the CDR3 is 16 residues. V was pared by 5 bases and J by 8 bases, with 21 bases between. The germline gives CDR1 MNHEY, CDR2 SVGEGT. The CDR3 loop reads CASSKGPSNRGEKLFF. The CDR3 bases are TGTGCCAGCAGTAAGGGACCAAGCAACCGAGGGGAAAAACTGTTTTTT.

This clonotype showed up many times. V gene TRBV29-1 combines with J gene TRBJ1-1, with D perhaps matching TRBD1 (5 bases). V gave up 7 bases and J gave up 0 bases, with 15 bases separating them. The CDR3 contains 14 residues. Germline-derived CDR1 and CDR2 are SQVTM and ANQGSEA. The CDR3 loop reads CSALRQGMNTEAFF. Here the CDR3 DNA reads TGCAGCGCACTGCGGCAGGGTATGAACACTGAAGCTTTCTTT.

This clonotype was recorded a few times. In DNA, the CDR3 is TGCAGTGCTAGGTTCCCCCCCCACAGGACGCAGTATTTT. It yields the protein CSARFPPHRTQYF. V gene TRBV20-1 combines with J gene TRBJ2-3; possibly TRBD1 for D (5 bases). Between the trimmed V and J ends, which lost 3 bases and 9 bases, there was a span of 16 bases. Germline V gene lookup returns CDR1 DFQATT and CDR2 SNEGSKA (reference sequence). This CDR3 has 13 residues.